This is a list of T cell receptor beta chains from one sample in a study of T-cell memory formation after mild COVID-19. One entry per CDR3 protein results from TCRdb running MiXCR on the 5' RACE reads. The sample includes approximately 580,000 distinct CDR3 sequences, 20% of them seen just once. The sequencing sample was made of PBMCs or a T cell subset sorted from them (not recorded which). The origin of the receptors is an adult woman who had mild COVID-19 (a few samples of this study predate the infection). Cell type and time point are not known. CDR3s include the opening cysteine and the closing phenylalanine or tryptophan. The D gene is left open where the match is weak. A clone size is listed for some rows: how often the clone was seen (once, few, many), or a class if it is expanded.

many	.	TRBJ1-1	TRBV12-3/TRBV12-4	TGTGCCAGCAGTTCTTATGGTGGCACTGAAGCTTTCTTT	CASSSYGGTEAFF
.	TRBD2	TRBJ2-1	TRBV5-6	TGTGCCAGCTCTAGCGGGAGGTCCTACAATGAGCAGTTCTTC	CASSSGRSYNEQFF
few	.	TRBJ2-6	TRBV5-5	TGTGCCAGTACAGGGTTGGCCAACGTCCTGACTTTC	CASTGLANVLTF
.	.	TRBJ2-7	TRBV11-1	TGTGCCAGCAGCTTATCGGTAGATACTACCTACGAGCAGTACTTC	CASSLSVDTTYEQYF
few	.	TRBJ2-6	TRBV7-2	TGTGCACAACCGGGGCAGGGGGCCAACGTCCTGACTTTC	CAQPGQGANVLTF
.	.	TRBJ2-2	TRBV10-3	TGTGCCATCAGCTTTGGGGGGAACACCGGGGAGCTGTTTTTT	CAISFGGNTGELFF
.	.	TRBJ2-1	TRBV5-6	TGTGCCAGCAGCTTCCAGCGAGGTGAGCAGTTCTTC	CASSFQRGEQFF
.	TRBD2	TRBJ2-3	TRBV7-9	TGTGCCAGCAGCAACAAAATGGCTAGCGGGTTCACAGATACGCAGTATTTT	CASSNKMASGFTDTQYF
.	TRBD1	TRBJ1-1	TRBV5-1	TGCGCCAGCAGCTCAGGGACAGGGCTCAGCACTGAAGCTTTCTTT	CASSSGTGLSTEAFF
.	.	TRBJ2-1	TRBV12-3/TRBV12-4	TGTGCCACCAGTTTCGGACTCAATGAGCAGTTCTTC	CATSFGLNEQFF
.	.	TRBJ2-1	TRBV7-7	TGTGCTAGCAGCTTAGGGGGGACTACAGAGCAGTTCTTC	CASSLGGTTEQFF
few	TRBD2	TRBJ2-3	TRBV6-5	TGTGCCAGCAGTTTTGAGCGGGGAAGCACAGATACGCAGTATTTT	CASSFERGSTDTQYF
.	.	TRBJ2-3	TRBV11-3	TGTGCCAGCAGCTCCCGCTCGCGGTCCGGGGGCACAGATACGCAGTATTTT	CASSSRSRSGGTDTQYF
few	.	TRBJ2-3	TRBV12-3/TRBV12-4	TGTGCCAGCAGTTCCTTTTACCTCCAGTATTTT	CASSSFYLQYF
.	.	TRBJ2-7	TRBV7-8	TGTGCCAGTCCAGGACCGTTTTCCTACGAGCAGTACTTC	CASPGPFSYEQYF
.	.	TRBJ2-7	TRBV7-3	TGTGCCAGCAGCTTAAGCCCGGGAACAGACTACGAGCAGTACTTC	CASSLSPGTDYEQYF
.	.	TRBJ2-7	TRBV2	TGTGCCAGCAGTGACACTAGAGGCGGTTACGAGCAGTACTTC	CASSDTRGGYEQYF
.	TRBD2	TRBJ2-3	TRBV7-3	TGTGCCAGCAGCTTAATAGCGGGAGAGGCAGATACGCAGTATTTT	CASSLIAGEADTQYF
.	TRBD1	TRBJ2-7	TRBV18	TGTGCCAGCTCACCACCATCGGCGACAGGGGGCAGGAACGAGCAGTACTTC	CASSPPSATGGRNEQYF
.	.	TRBJ2-7	TRBV25-1	TGTGCCAGCACTGCTGGGTCGGGGTCCAGCTCCTACGAGCAGTACTTC	CASTAGSGSSSYEQYF
few	.	TRBJ2-2	TRBV25-1	TGTGCCAGCAGTGATCCGACAGCGAACACCGGGGAGCTGTTTTTT	CASSDPTANTGELFF
few	.	TRBJ2-7	TRBV5-1	TGCGCCAGCAGCACAGGGTGGGTTCGGGACGAGCAGTACTTC	CASSTGWVRDEQYF
.	.	TRBJ2-1	TRBV5-1	TGCGCCAGCAGCTACGTAGGGGGAAGCTCCTACAATGAGCAGTTCTTC	CASSYVGGSSYNEQFF
few	TRBD2	TRBJ2-5	TRBV3-1	TGTGCCAGCAGCCAGGGGGGACTAGTGGGGGAGACCCAGTACTTC	CASSQGGLVGETQYF
few	.	TRBJ1-1	TRBV20-1	TGCAGTGCTAAGGGGGACGGAGCTGAAGCTTTCTTT	CSAKGDGAEAFF
.	.	TRBJ1-1	TRBV12-3/TRBV12-4	TGTGCCAGCAGTTCCGCGGTTCCAGCAGGGTACACTGAAGCTTTCTTT	CASSSAVPAGYTEAFF
.	.	TRBJ2-3	TRBV4-3	TGCGCCAGCAGCCAAGATCGGGCTAGCAGCTTCACAGATACGCAGTATTTT	CASSQDRASSFTDTQYF
few	.	TRBJ1-4	TRBV30	TGTGCCTGGAGTACACAGCCAACAGGGCTAACTAATGAAAAACTGTTTTTT	CAWSTQPTGLTNEKLFF
.	.	TRBJ1-1	TRBV20-1	TGCAGTGCTAGAGGAGGGGCAGCGAACACTGAAGCTTTCTTT	CSARGGAANTEAFF
.	.	TRBJ2-1	TRBV24-1	TGTGCCACCAGCTCACGCCAGGAGAACTACAATGAGCAGTTCTTC	CATSSRQENYNEQFF
few	.	TRBJ2-5	TRBV7-9	TGTGCCAGCGACGTAGAGACCCAGTACTTC	CASDVETQYF
.	TRBD1	TRBJ2-7	TRBV11-2	TGTGCCAGCAGATCCAGGACAGGGTCTCACGAGCAGTACTTC	CASRSRTGSHEQYF
few	.	TRBJ2-5	TRBV2	TGTGCCAGCAGACAGGTGTTAACCCAAGAGACCCAGTACTTC	CASRQVLTQETQYF
few	TRBD2	TRBJ2-1	TRBV20-1	TGCAGTGCGCTCTGGGTAGCGGGAGGGCCGAGTGAGCAGTTCTTC	CSALWVAGGPSEQFF
.	.	TRBJ2-7	TRBV18	TGTGCCAGCTCACCAATGGGTGGGGAGCAGTACTTC	CASSPMGGEQYF
few	TRBD2	TRBJ2-1	TRBV7-9	TGTGCCAGCAGCTTAGTATCCATCCGGGAGGGAACCTACAATGAGCAGTTCTTC	CASSLVSIREGTYNEQFF
.	.	TRBJ1-1	TRBV21-1	TGTGCCAGCAGCAGCAAGAAACAGGGCCCTGAAGCTTTCTTT	CASSSKKQGPEAFF
.	.	TRBJ2-2	TRBV7-9	TGTGCCAGCACCTGGGAAGTCGGGGAGCTGTTTTTT	CASTWEVGELFF
.	.	TRBJ1-2	TRBV19	TGTGCCAGCGCCCAGACCGCCAACCCCCGGGATGGCTACACCTTC	CASAQTANPRDGYTF
many	TRBD1	TRBJ2-7	TRBV20-1	TGCAGTGCGCGACAGGGGGCTAGATACGAGCAGTACTTC	CSARQGARYEQYF
few	.	TRBJ2-3	TRBV7-9	TGTGCCAGCAGCTTTCAAGGTCTCAGCACAGATACGCAGTATTTT	CASSFQGLSTDTQYF
few	TRBD2	TRBJ2-1	TRBV6-6	TGTGCCAGCAGCCCCAAAGTTGGAGCGGGAGGGTCCTACAATGAGCAGTTCTTC	CASSPKVGAGGSYNEQFF
few	.	TRBJ2-7	TRBV7-9	TGTGCCAGCAGCCCCCCGGGATTGGGCGTGGAGTACTTC	CASSPPGLGVEYF
many	.	TRBJ2-3	TRBV12-3/TRBV12-4	TGCGCCAGCAGAGGCACAGATACGCAGTATTTT	CASRGTDTQYF
.	.	TRBJ1-2	TRBV3-1	TGTGCCAGCAGCCAAGAACTCGGGACCGGCGGTGGCTACACCTTC	CASSQELGTGGGYTF